This T cell receptor beta chain was found in a study of blood T cell repertoires in COVID-19. CDR1 and CDR2 from the germline V gene are MRHNA and SNTAGT. The ends were cut back, 0 bases at V and 4 bases at J, with 9 bases in the middle. The CDR3 covers 14 residues. The table came from immunoSEQ multiplex PCR; TCRdb's copy has only in-frame clones and leaves some out. The table shows about 420,000 clones, with 70% to 90% occurring only once. The source material was peripheral blood. The rearrangement links TRBV6-4 to TRBJ1-2; D is ambiguous. This clonotype was sampled from a man between 18 and 35 years old with COVID-19, enrolled during active disease. CDR3 nucleotides: TGTGCCAGCAGTGACTCCGGCAGAGGCTATGGCTACACCTTC. Amino acids: CASSDSGRGYGYTF.